The 17 T cell receptor beta chains reported below all come from one sample, sequenced in a study of regulatory T cells in long-lasting Graves disease. Investigators prepared the TCR beta libraries by applying iRepertoire HTBI primers and Arm-PCR of CDR3 regions. In TCRdb, the multiplex PCR reads were re-called with MiXCR into one record per CDR3 protein. The table shows 680,000 or so distinct CDR3 sequences, with less than 20% occurring only once. Time point meaning: newly diagnosed GD, antithyroid drugs for less than 3 months. Construction of the TCR library relied on RNA isolated from PBMCs. This same sample was also taken into another study, of T cells in Graves' hyperthyroidism and ophthalmopathy.

The sequenced sample was peripheral blood mononuclear cells (PBMCs), obtained at new diagnosis, from a patient treated with antithyroid drugs. These receptors all come from a woman between 25 and 40 years old with Graves disease.

The chain has TRBV5-1 and TRBJ2-7, with TRBD1 matching 8 bases. J was trimmed by 5 bases and V by 7 bases; bases with no gene match: 8. The CDR3 contains 13 residues. Germline V gives CDR1 SGHRS, CDR2 YFSETQ. CDR3 sequence reads: CASRRQGFDEQYF. The DNA of the CDR3 is TGCGCCAGCCGGCGACAGGGGTTCGACGAGCAGTACTTC.

This chain connects TRBV14 to TRBJ1-3; D unresolved. This CDR3 spans 15 amino acids. Trimming took off 3 bases at V and 4 bases at J, with 13 bases between the two ends. The V gene's germline CDR1 is SGHDN and CDR2 FVKESK. The DNA of the CDR3 is TGTGCCAGCAGCCAGCTCGCCGGGGTCGGAAACACCATATATTTT. Protein: CASSQLAGVGNTIYF.

A few counts support this clonotype. A much larger clone lies a single base off, so this may be a read error. The chain recombines TRBV20-1 with TRBJ2-7; D may match TRBD1 or TRBD2 (5 bases each). Trimming pared 2 bases from V and 0 bases from J, leaving 14 bases between. Germline V gene sequence: CDR1 DFQATT, CDR2 SNEGSKA (reference sequence). There are 15 residues in the CDR3. CDR3 nucleotide sequence: TGCAGTGCTAGATCCGGGACGAAGGGCTCCTACGAGCAGTACTTC. It translates to CSARSGTKGSYEQYF.

This clonotype was picked up many times. The rearrangement links TRBV9 to TRBJ2-7; 7 positions match TRBD1. CDR3 length: 15 amino acids. Germline V gives CDR1 SGDLS, CDR2 YYNGEE. Trimming at V came to 4 bases and at J to 0 bases, leaving 7 bases not matched to a gene. The CDR3 DNA reads TGTGCCAGCAGCACCGGGACAGATAGCTCCTACGAGCAGTACTTC. Protein: CASSTGTDSSYEQYF. Using reference TRBV9 and TRBJ2-7 for the parts outside the CDR3, the full variable domain is DSGVTQTPKHLITATGQRVTLRCSPRSGDLSVYWYQQSLDQGLQFLIQYYNGEERAKGNILERFSAQQFPDLHSELNLSSLELGDSALYFCASSTGTDSSYEQYFGPGTRLTVT.

This clonotype was detected many times. The J gene is TRBJ2-7, the V gene TRBV28; 9 nucleotides agree with TRBD1. Trimming at V came to 8 bases and at J to 6 bases, leaving 8 bases not matched to a gene. This CDR3 is built from 13 residues. Germline V gene lookup returns CDR1 MDHEN and CDR2 SYDVKM. The CDR3 protein is CASLPQGASEQYF. Written as DNA, the CDR3 is TGTGCCAGCCTCCCACAGGGGGCGAGCGAGCAGTACTTC. The variable domain in full, with the rest retrieved from reference TRBV28 and TRBJ2-7, is DVKVTQSSRYLVKRTGEKVFLECVQDMDHENMFWYRQDPGLGLRLIYFSYDVKMKEKGDIPEGYSVSREKKERFSLILESASTNQTSMYLCASLPQGASEQYFGPGTRLTVT.

This clonotype appeared many times. The J gene is TRBJ2-4, the V gene TRBV6-1; 8 positions agree with TRBD2. CDR1 is MNHNS and CDR2 is SASEGT in the germline V gene. The junction had 13 bases not matched to a gene; V was cut back by 6 bases and J by 6 bases. The CDR3 runs to 16 residues. The chain's CDR3 is CASRLNSGTGRNIQYF. The CDR3, as DNA: TGTGCCAGCAGGTTAAATAGCGGGACGGGGCGAAACATTCAGTACTTC.

The chain has TRBV6-1 and TRBJ1-6; D is unresolved. Germline V gives CDR1 MNHNS, CDR2 SASEGT. V was trimmed by 6 bases and J by 5 bases, leaving 14 bases between them. This CDR3 region has 15 residues. CDR3 region: CASSPSRANNSPLHF. In DNA form, the CDR3 reads TGTGCCAGCAGCCCCTCCCGGGCGAATAATTCACCCCTCCACTTT.

This clonotype was counted once. At one end the junction does not follow the germline gene, possibly because of a read error. The chain carries TRBV6-2 or TRBV6-3 and TRBJ2-7, with unresolved D. The length of the CDR3 is 13 residues. From germline, CDR1 is MNHEY and CDR2 SVGEGT. This CDR3 is CASSLNGVFERYF. The CDR3 DNA reads as TGTGCCAGCAGTTTGAATGGAGTGTTCGAGCGGTACTTC.

This clonotype was found many times. The chain couples TRBV20-1 to TRBJ1-1; D unclear. Germline assignment: CDR1 DFQATT and CDR2 SNEGSKA (reference sequence). The CDR3 totals 13 residues. Trimming left V 4 bases short and J 5 bases short, with 14 bases between. CDR3 residues: CSAKRTGKTEAFF. For the CDR3, the DNA is TGCAGTGCTAAGAGGACGGGTAAAACTGAAGCTTTCTTT.

This clonotype was seen a handful of times. The J gene is TRBJ2-5, the V gene TRBV24-1, with 7 bases fitting TRBD1. V dropped 9 bases and J dropped 1; count of bases not matched to a gene: 10. The CDR3 has 15 residues. Germline CDR1 is KGHDR and CDR2 is SFDVKD. CDR3 in DNA: TGTGCCACCGGGGACCGGGACAGTCCCCAAGAGACCCAGTACTTC. It encodes CATGDRDSPQETQYF.

The chain couples TRBV29-1 to TRBJ1-1, with TRBD1 identical over 9 bases. Germline loops: CDR1 SQVTM, CDR2 ANQGSEA. J gave up 5 bases and V 3 bases, and 4 bases lay outside the gene matches. The CDR3 consists of 13 residues. CDR3 in amino acids: CSVDRTGATEAFF. The CDR3 nucleotides read TGCAGCGTTGATAGGACAGGGGCGACTGAAGCTTTCTTT.

This chain links TRBV12-3 or TRBV12-4 with TRBJ2-2; D remains unclear. V lost 3 bases and J lost 3, with 8 bases in between. CDR3 length equals 14 residues. The CDR3 loop is CASSFVGYTGELFF. CDR3 coding DNA: TGTGCCAGCAGTTTTGTCGGCTACACCGGGGAGCTGTTTTTT.

There are many counts of this clonotype. Here the CDR3 reads CASSSTGSNQPQHF. The CDR3 coding sequence is TGTGCCAGCAGTTCGACCGGTAGCAATCAGCCCCAGCATTTT. The chain joins TRBV12-3 or TRBV12-4 to TRBJ1-5; D is ambiguous. V lost 4 bases, J lost 0 bases, and 7 bases lay in between. The CDR3 runs 14 residues.

This clonotype was recorded a few times. This chain connects TRBV19 to TRBJ2-2; D not resolved. CDR3 length: 15 amino acids. The germline CDR1 and CDR2 sequences are LNHDA and SQIVND (reference sequence). V was clipped by 5 bases and J by 5 bases, with 15 bases between them. In DNA, the CDR3 is TGTGCCAGTAGTGCCGTGAGGCGGAGAACCGGGGAGCTGTTTTTT. Translation: CASSAVRRRTGELFF.

This clonotype was detected many times. This chain uses TRBV28 with TRBJ2-7, with D perhaps TRBD1 or TRBD2 (6 bases each). V was pared by 3 bases and J by 2 bases, with 17 bases between. Germline V gene data show CDR1 as MDHEN and CDR2 as SYDVKM. The CDR3 is 16 residues long. CDR3 amino acids: CASSFLNLRGAYEQYF. The DNA of the CDR3 is TGTGCCAGCAGTTTCCTCAATCTTAGGGGGGCCTACGAGCAGTACTTC.

There are many counts of this clonotype. The rearrangement uses TRBV11-3 and TRBJ2-1; D not resolved. The germline gives CDR1 SGHNT, CDR2 YENEEA. The CDR3 consists of 19 residues. V shed 0 bases and J shed 0 bases, with 18 bases lying between them. The CDR3 DNA reads as TGTGCCAGCAGCTTAGATCTGGTCCGACCCAATAGCTCCTACAATGAGCAGTTCTTC. Translated: CASSLDLVRPNSSYNEQFF.

This clonotype was counted ten times or more. V gene TRBV12-3 or TRBV12-4 combines with J gene TRBJ1-1; 9 bases map to TRBD1. V dropped 6 bases and J dropped 8; count of bases not matched to a gene: 4. The CDR3 contains 12 residues. CDR3 bases: TGTGCCAGCAGGGGAGACAGGGGGGAAGCTTTCTTT. This translates into CASRGDRGEAFF.